This T cell receptor (beta chain) was sequenced in a study of T cell responses to AZD1222 COVID-19 vaccine (dated by TCRdb to the early 2020s). Context from the whole study: AZD1222 recipients given second doses at about 4 weeks or at about 12 weeks were pooled, since spike-specific TCR depth and breadth were not found to differ between the two schedules. Enrollment into the trials was organized by age into subgroups of 18-55, 56-69 and 70-plus years, and those subgroups contained roughly 160, 29 and 62 TCR-sequenced participants, respectively. TCR sequencing was performed for 230 to 250 trial participants, of whom 200 to 220 were given two doses of AZD1222 and around 25 were given two doses of MenACWY control vaccine.

Overall results and qualifications from the work: Conclusions about previously exposed vaccinees are limited, since just 6 or 7 AZD1222 recipients were seropositive for SARS-CoV-2 at baseline. Reportedly, almost half of the unique spike-specific TCRs recognized epitopes lying outside the regions that are mutated in the B.1.351 and B.1.1.7 variants. Most participants were white British and females outnumbered males, and the authors suggested that clonal diversity may have been underestimated. Because no day 14 peak-response samples were available, the repertoires could be characterized only after the peak T cell response. The 56-69-year group was small, and its depth increase did not reach significance, likely because of low power. CD4 TCRs associated with the vaccine covered the entire spike protein, and the dominant responses were in regions 160-218 and 743-854. Spike-specific TCR breadth and depth rose significantly after two AZD1222 doses compared with day 0 and with MenACWY recipients.

In regard to this clone: Its antigen remains unidentified. No base quality values were provided; no much bigger clone lies one nucleotide off.

Trimming takes 4 bases from V and 0 bases from J, and the germline ends sit 14 bases apart. Spanning cysteine to phenylalanine, the CDR3 consists of 16 amino acids. The only DNA kept is the CDR3, 48 bases in frame from the first base. Sample time point, as interpreted from the label and publication: baseline before first vaccination. Vaccinee samples came from UK trials COV001 and COV002, including a single-blind randomized controlled phase 2/3 trial of AZD1222 (ChAdOx1 nCoV-19) in healthy adults. Trial participant PBMC samples were collected at day 0 and day 28 after the second dose for TCRbeta chain sequencing. The CDR3 regions of human TCRbeta chains were subjected to immunosequencing. Regarding the original processing steps: Repertoire TCRs were matched against a reference library of SARS-CoV-2-specific TCRs generated with the MIRA antigen-specificity platform. Breadth was defined as the fraction of unique TCRs that were SARS-CoV-2-associated, and depth was defined as the fraction of total T cells that were SARS-CoV-2-associated. Using the MIRA data, each spike-specific TCR was mapped to the spike region that the TCR reacts to and placed in a CD4 or CD8 class. Log10-transformed breadth and depth values were compared by one-way ANOVA with Sidak's multiple comparisons tests. TCRdb re-hosts the immuneACCESS table, in-frame sequences only. Its copies lack some clones; in the studies checked, an unresolved V gene accounts for under half of them, and the cause for the rest is not known. The DNA gave D and trimming, while V, J and clone size come from that table. The sample table lists about 110,000 clones, about 85% of them with a count of one. The ten biggest clones cover around 3% of the sample.

Recombination joined TRBV5-3 with TRBJ2-1; no D gene call is confident. TRBV5-3 is annotated as an ORF whose role is uncertain. This clonotype originated in an adult in good health. Source: peripheral blood, taken on day 0 of AZD1222 vaccination. The CDR3 reads as follows: CARSPTYLSSYNEQFF. The DNA sequence reads TGTGCCAGAAGCCCAACTTACCTCAGCTCCTACAATGAGCAGTTCTTC.